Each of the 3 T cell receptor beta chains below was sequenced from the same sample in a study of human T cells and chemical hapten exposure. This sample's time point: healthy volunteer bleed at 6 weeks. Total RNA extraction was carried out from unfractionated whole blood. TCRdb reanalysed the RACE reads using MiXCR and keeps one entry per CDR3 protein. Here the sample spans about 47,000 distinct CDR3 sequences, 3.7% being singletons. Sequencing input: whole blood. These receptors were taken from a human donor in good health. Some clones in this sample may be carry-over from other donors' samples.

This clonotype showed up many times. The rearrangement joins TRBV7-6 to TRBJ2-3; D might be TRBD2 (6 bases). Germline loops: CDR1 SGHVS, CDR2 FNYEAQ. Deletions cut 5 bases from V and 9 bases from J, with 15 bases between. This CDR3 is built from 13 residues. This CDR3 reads CASSLPWDSTQYF. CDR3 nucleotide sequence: TGTGCCAGCAGCCTCCCCTGGGACTCAACGCAGTATTTT.

CDR3 nucleotide sequence: TGTGCCAGCAGTAGGACCGGTCCGGCCACCTACGAGCAGTACTTC. Protein sequence: CASSRTGPATYEQYF. The rearrangement uses TRBV28 and TRBJ2-7; D call uncertain. V shed 5 bases and J shed 2 bases, with 16 bases lying between them. Germline-derived CDR1 and CDR2 are MDHEN and SYDVKM. The CDR3 spans 15 residues.

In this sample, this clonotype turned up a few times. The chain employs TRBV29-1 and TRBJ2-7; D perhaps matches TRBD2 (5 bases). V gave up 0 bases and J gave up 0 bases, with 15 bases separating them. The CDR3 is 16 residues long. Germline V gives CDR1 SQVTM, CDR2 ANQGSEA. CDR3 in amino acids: CSVEETVEASSYEQYF. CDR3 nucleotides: TGCAGCGTTGAAGAGACCGTGGAGGCGAGCTCCTACGAGCAGTACTTC.